The source of this T cell receptor beta chain is a study of T cells after posttransplantation cyclophosphamide. The naive gate required viable CD3+CD4+ or CD3+CD8+ cells with CCR7+CD45RA+CD45RO-CD95-CD27+CD28+ phenotype. Germline loops: CDR1 SNHLY, CDR2 FYNNEI. This CDR3 comprises 15 residues. Trimming removed 5 bases from V and 9 bases from J; junction bases left unmatched: 6. Generated by immunoSEQ multiplex PCR, the TCRdb table keeps only in-frame clones and is missing some. In the table there are fewer than 25,000 clones, less than 98% of which are singletons. The rearrangement links TRBV2 to TRBJ2-1; 14 nucleotides match TRBD2. The specimen was naive CD4+ T cells sorted from PBMCs. This sequence originates from a man aged 50-59 years in good health, CMV-negative, and a related stem cell transplant donor. The CDR3 region has the DNA TGTGCCAGCAGTTGGGGGACTAGCGGGGGTGGTGAGCAGTTCTTC. It translates to CASSWGTSGGGEQFF.